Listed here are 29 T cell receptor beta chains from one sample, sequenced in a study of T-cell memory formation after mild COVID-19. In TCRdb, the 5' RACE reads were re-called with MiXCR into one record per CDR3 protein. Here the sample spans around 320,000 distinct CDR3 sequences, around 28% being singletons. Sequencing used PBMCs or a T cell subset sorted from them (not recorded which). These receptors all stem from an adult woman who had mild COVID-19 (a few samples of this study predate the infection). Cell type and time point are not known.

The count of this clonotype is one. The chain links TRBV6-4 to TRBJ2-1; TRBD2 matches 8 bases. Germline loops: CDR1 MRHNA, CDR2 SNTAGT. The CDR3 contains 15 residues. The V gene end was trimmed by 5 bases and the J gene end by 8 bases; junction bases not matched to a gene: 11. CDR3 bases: TGTGCCAGCAGTACCGGGACTAGTCCTTCTCATGAGCAGTTCTTC. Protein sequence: CASSTGTSPSHEQFF.

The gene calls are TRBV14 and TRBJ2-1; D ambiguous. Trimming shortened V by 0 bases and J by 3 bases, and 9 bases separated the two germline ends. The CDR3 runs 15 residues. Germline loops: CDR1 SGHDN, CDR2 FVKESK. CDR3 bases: TGTGCCAGCAGCCAAGACAGTCCGCACTACAATGAGCAGTTCTTC. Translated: CASSQDSPHYNEQFF.

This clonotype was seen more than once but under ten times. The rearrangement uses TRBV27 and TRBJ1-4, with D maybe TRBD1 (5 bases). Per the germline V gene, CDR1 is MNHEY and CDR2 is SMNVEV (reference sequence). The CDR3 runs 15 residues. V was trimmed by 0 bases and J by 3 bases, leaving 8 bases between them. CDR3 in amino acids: CASSLSPGSNEKLFF. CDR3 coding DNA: TGTGCCAGCAGTTTATCTCCAGGGTCTAATGAAAAACTGTTTTTT.

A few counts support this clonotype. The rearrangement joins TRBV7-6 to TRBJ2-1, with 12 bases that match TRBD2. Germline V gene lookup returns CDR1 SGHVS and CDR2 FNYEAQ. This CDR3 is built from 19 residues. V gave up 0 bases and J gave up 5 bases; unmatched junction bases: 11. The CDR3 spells CASSLAELAGGAVNNEQFF. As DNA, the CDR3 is TGTGCCAGCAGCTTAGCGGAACTAGCGGGGGGAGCCGTAAACAATGAGCAGTTCTTC.

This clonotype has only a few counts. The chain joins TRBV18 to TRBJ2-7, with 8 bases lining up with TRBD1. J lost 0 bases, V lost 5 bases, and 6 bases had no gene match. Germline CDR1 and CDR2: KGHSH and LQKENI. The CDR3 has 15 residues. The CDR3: CASSADRGHSYEQYF. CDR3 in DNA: TGTGCCAGCTCAGCCGACAGGGGTCACTCCTACGAGCAGTACTTC.

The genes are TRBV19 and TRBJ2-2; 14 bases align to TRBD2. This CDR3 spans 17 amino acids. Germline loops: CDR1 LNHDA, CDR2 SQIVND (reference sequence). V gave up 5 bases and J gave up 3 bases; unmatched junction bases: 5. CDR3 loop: CASSPGLAGADTGELFF. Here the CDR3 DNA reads TGTGCCAGTAGTCCGGGACTAGCGGGAGCGGACACCGGGGAGCTGTTTTTT.

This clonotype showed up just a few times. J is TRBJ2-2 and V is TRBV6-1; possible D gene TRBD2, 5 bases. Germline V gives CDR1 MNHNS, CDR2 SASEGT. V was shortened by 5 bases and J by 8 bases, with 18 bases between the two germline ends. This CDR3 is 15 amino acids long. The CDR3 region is CASSPSERRSGELFF. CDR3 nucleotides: TGTGCCAGCAGTCCCTCGGAGAGGAGGTCGGGGGAGCTGTTTTTT.

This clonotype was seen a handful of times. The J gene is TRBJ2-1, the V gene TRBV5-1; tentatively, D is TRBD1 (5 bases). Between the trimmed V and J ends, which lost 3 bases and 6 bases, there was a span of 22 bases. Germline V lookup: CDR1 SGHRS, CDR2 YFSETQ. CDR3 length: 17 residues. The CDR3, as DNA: TGCGCCAGCAGCTGGGGCGGTGTGGCCCTTCGTGGCAATGAGCAGTTCTTC. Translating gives CASSWGGVALRGNEQFF. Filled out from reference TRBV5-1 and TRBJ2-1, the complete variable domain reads KAGVTQTPRYLIKTRGQQVTLSCSPISGHRSVSWYQQTPGQGLQFLFEYFSETQRNKGNFPGRFSGRQFSNSRSEMNVSTLELGDSALYLCASSWGGVALRGNEQFFGPGTRLTVL.

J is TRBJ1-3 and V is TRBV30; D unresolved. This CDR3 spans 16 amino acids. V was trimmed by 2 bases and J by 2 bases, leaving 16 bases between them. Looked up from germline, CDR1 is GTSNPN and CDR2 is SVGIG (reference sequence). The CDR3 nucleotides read TGTGCCTGGAGTCCGGGCAAGTTAGCCACTGGAAACACCATATATTTT. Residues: CAWSPGKLATGNTIYF.

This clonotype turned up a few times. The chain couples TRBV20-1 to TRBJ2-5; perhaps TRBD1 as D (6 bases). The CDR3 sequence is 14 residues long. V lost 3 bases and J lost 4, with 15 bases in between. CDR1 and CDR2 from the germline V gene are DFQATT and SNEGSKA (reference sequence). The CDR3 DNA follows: TGCAGTGCTAGCCAAACAGGGACCGCAGAGACCCAGTACTTC. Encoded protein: CSASQTGTAETQYF.

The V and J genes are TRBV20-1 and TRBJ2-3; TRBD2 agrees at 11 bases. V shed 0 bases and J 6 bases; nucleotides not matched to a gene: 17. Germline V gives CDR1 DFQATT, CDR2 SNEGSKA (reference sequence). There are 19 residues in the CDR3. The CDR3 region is CSARDILAGVRGQADTQYF. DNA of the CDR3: TGCAGTGCTAGAGATATACTAGCGGGAGTAAGGGGGCAAGCGGATACGCAGTATTTT.

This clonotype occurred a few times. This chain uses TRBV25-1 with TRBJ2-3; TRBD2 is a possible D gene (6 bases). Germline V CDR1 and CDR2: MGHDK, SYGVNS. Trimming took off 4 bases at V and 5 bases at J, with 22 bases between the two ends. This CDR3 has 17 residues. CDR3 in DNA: TGTGCCAGCAGTGTCTCTCTGACCTTTATGGGAGGAGATACGCAGTATTTT. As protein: CASSVSLTFMGGDTQYF.

CDR3 DNA: TGTGCCAGCAGGACAGGGGCAGGCGCCAACGAGCAGTACTTC. As protein: CASRTGAGANEQYF. The chain uses TRBV12-3 or TRBV12-4 and TRBJ2-7, with TRBD1 matching over 8 bases. CDR3 length: 14 residues. V lost 6 bases, J lost 5 bases, and 9 bases stayed unmatched.

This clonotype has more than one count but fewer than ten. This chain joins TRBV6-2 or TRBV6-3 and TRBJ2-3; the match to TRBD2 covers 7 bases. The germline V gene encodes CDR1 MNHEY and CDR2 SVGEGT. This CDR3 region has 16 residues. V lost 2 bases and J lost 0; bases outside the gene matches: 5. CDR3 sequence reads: CASSYGLAASTDTQYF. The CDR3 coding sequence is TGTGCCAGCAGTTACGGGCTAGCGGCTAGCACAGATACGCAGTATTTT.

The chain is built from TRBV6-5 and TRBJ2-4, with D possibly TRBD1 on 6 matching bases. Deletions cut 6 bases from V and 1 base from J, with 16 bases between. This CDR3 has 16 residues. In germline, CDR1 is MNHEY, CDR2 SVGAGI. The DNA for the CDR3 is TGTGCCAGCAGCTCGGGACAACCGGGGGCCAAAAACATTCAGTACTTC. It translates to CASSSGQPGAKNIQYF.

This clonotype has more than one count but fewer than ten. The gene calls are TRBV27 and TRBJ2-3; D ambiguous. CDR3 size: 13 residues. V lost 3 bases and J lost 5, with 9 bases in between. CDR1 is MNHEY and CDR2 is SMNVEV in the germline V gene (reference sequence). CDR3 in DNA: TGTGCCAGCAGTTTCCAGCAACTAGATACGCAGTATTTT. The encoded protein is CASSFQQLDTQYF.

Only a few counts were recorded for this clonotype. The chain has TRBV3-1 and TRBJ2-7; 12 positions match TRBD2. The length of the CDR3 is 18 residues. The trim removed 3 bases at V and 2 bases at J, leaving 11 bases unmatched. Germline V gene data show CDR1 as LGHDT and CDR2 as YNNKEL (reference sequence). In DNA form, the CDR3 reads TGTGCCAGCAGCCATTTACCAGTCGCTAGCGGGAGGGCCTACGAGCAGTACTTC. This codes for CASSHLPVASGRAYEQYF.

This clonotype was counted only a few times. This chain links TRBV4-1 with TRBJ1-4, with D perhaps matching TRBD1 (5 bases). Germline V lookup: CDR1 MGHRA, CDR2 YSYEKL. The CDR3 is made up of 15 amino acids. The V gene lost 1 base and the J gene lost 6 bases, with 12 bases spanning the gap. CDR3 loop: CASSQVRQPDEKLFF. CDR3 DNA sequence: TGCGCCAGCAGCCAAGTTCGACAGCCGGATGAAAAACTGTTTTTT.

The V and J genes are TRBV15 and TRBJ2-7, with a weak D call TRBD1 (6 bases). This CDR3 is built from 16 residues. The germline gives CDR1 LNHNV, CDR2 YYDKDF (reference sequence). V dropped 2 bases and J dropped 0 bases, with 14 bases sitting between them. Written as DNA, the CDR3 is TGTGCCACCAGCAGAACAGGGTTTAAGAGCTCCTACGAGCAGTACTTC. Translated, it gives CATSRTGFKSSYEQYF.

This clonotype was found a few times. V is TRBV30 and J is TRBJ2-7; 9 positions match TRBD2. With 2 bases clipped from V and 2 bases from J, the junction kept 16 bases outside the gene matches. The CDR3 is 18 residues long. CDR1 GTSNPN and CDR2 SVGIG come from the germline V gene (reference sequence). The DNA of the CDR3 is TGTGCCTGGAGTCGATCCCGGACTATAGCGGGGGTCCCCTACGAGCAGTACTTC. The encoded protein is CAWSRSRTIAGVPYEQYF. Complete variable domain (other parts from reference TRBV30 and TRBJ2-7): SQTIHQWPATLVQPVGSPLSLECTVEGTSNPNLYWYRQAAGRGLQLLFYSVGIGQISSEVPQNLSASRPQDRQFILSSKKLLLSDSGFYLCAWSRSRTIAGVPYEQYFGPGTRLTVT.

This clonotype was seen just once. This chain's CDR3 is CASSSNFGYRYTDTQYF. The CDR3 DNA sequence: TGTGCCAGCAGCTCCAATTTTGGGTACAGGTACACAGATACGCAGTATTTT. J is TRBJ2-3 and V is TRBV7-2; a weak D match, TRBD1 (5 bases). The germline V gene encodes CDR1 SGHTA and CDR2 FQGNSA. CDR3 length: 17 amino acids. V lost 4 bases and J lost 2, with 19 bases in between.

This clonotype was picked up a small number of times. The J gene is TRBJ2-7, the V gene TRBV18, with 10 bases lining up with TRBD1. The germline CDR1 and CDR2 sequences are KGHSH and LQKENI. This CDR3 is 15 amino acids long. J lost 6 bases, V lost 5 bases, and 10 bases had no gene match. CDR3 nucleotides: TGTGCCAGCTCAACCACGGGACAGGGGATTCTCGAGCAGTACTTC. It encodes CASSTTGQGILEQYF.

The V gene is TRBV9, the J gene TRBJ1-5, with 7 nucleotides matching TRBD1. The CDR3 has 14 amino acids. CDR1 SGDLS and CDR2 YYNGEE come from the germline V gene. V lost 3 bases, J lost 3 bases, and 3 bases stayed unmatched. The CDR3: CASSAGQSNQPQHF. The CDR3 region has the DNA TGTGCCAGCAGCGCGGGACAGTCCAATCAGCCCCAGCATTTT.

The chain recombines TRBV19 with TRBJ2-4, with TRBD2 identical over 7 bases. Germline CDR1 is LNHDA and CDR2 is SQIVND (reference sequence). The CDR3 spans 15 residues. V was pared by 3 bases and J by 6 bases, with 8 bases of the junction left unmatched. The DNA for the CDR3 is TGTGCCAGTAGTATCGGCGGGAGCTCGGGAAACATTCAGTACTTC. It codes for CASSIGGSSGNIQYF. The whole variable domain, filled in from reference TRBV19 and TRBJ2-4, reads DGGITQSPKYLFRKEGQNVTLSCEQNLNHDAMYWYRQDPGQGLRLIYYSQIVNDFQKGDIAEGYSVSREKKESFPLTVTSAQKNPTAFYLCASSIGGSSGNIQYFGAGTRLSVL.

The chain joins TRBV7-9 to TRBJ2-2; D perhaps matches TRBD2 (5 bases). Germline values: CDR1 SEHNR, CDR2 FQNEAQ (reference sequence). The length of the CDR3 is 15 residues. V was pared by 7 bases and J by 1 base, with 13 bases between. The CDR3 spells CASTLGAVNTGELFF. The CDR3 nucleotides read TGTGCCAGCACCCTGGGAGCTGTGAACACCGGGGAGCTGTTTTTT.

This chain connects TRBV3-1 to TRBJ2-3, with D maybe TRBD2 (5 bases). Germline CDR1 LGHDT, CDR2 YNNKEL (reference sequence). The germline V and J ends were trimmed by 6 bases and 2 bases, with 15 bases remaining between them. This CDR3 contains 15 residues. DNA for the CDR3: TGTGCCAGCAGGGCGAGGGTGAGCGACACAGATACGCAGTATTTT. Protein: CASRARVSDTDTQYF.

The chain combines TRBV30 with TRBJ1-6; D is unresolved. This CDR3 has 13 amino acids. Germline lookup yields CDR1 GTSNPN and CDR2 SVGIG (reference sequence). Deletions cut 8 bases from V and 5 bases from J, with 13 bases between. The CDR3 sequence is CAKSWGDNSPLHF. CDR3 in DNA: TGTGCCAAATCTTGGGGTGATAATTCACCCCTCCACTTT.

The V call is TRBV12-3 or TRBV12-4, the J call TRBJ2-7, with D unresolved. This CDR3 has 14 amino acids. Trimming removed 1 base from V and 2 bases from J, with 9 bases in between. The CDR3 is CASSLGFAPYEQYF. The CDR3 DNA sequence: TGTGCCAGCAGTTTAGGGTTCGCCCCCTACGAGCAGTACTTC.

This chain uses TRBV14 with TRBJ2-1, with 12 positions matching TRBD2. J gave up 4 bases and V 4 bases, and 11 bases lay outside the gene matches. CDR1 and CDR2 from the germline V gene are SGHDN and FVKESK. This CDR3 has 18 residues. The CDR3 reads CASSRQRGTSGLYNEQFF. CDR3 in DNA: TGTGCCAGCAGCCGTCAACGAGGGACTAGCGGGCTTTACAATGAGCAGTTCTTC.